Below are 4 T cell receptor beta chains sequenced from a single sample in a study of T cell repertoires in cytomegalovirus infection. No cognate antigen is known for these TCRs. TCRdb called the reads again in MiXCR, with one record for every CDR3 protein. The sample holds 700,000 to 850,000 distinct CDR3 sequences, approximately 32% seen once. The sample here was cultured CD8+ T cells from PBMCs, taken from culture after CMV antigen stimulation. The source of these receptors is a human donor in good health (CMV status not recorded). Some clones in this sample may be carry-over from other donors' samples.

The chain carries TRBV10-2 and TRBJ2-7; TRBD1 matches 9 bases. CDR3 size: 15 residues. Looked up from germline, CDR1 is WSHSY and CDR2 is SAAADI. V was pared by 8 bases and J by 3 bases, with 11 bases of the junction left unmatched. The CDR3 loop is CASSRSGTGYYEQYF. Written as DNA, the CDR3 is TGCGCCAGCTCCCGATCCGGGACAGGGTACTACGAGCAGTACTTC.

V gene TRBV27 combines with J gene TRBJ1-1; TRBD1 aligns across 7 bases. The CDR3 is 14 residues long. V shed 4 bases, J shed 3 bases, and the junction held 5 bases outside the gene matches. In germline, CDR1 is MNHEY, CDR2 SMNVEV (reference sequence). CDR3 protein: CASSWGQSDTEAFF. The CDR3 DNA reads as TGTGCCAGCAGTTGGGGACAGTCCGACACTGAAGCTTTCTTT.

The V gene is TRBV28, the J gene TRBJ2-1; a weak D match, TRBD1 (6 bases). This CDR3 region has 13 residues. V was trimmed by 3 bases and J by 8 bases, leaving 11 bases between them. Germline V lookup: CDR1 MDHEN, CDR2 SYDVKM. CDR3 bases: TGTGCCAGCAGTTTCTCCAGGGGCTATGAGCAGTTCTTC. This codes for CASSFSRGYEQFF. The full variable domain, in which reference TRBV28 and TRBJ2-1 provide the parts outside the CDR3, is DVKVTQSSRYLVKRTGEKVFLECVQDMDHENMFWYRQDPGLGLRLIYFSYDVKMKEKGDIPEGYSVSREKKERFSLILESASTNQTSMYLCASSFSRGYEQFFGPGTRLTVL.

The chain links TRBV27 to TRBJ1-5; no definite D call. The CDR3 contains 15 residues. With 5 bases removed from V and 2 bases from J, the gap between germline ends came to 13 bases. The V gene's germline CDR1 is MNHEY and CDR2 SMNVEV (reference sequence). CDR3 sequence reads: CASSTSPSRNQPQHF. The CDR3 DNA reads TGTGCCAGCAGTACCTCTCCAAGTCGCAATCAGCCCCAGCATTTT.